Below are 8 T cell receptor beta chains sequenced from a single sample in a study of cytomegalovirus exposure and HLA in healthy donors. The PCR employed 60 Vbeta primers together with 13 Jbeta primers. The repertoire was sequenced with immunoSEQ multiplex PCR; TCRdb's copy has only in-frame clones and lacks some. Found here are about 70,000 clones, about 74% of them singletons; the top ten hold roughly 11%. The sequenced sample consisted of PBMCs. Receptor source: a woman aged 55-70 years in good health and CMV-seropositive.

The chain links TRBV5-1 to TRBJ2-7; D not certain. V lost 0 bases and J 5 bases, leaving 12 bases between the germline ends. Germline V lookup: CDR1 SGHRS, CDR2 YFSETQ. This CDR3 region has 14 residues. The CDR3 sequence: CASSLGLRENEQYF. Here the CDR3 DNA reads TGCGCCAGCAGCTTGGGACTCAGAGAGAACGAGCAGTACTTC.

This clone was counted a single time. CDR3 sequence (DNA): TGTGCCAGCAGTACACAGGGTAACGGGGAGCTGTTTTTT. Amino acid sequence: CASSTQGNGELFF. The chain has TRBV2 and TRBJ2-2, with a possible D match to TRBD1 (6 bases). This CDR3 spans 13 amino acids. V was clipped by 5 bases and J by 7 bases, with 11 bases between them. Germline V gene sequence: CDR1 SNHLY, CDR2 FYNNEI.

This clone was seen just once. J is TRBJ2-1 and V is TRBV6-1, with D possibly matching TRBD2 (6 bases). This CDR3 has 15 amino acids. The V and J ends lost 4 bases and 4 bases respectively, with 14 bases between them. CDR1 is MNHNS and CDR2 is SASEGT in the germline V gene. CDR3 region: CASSVEGEGYNEQFF. In DNA form, the CDR3 reads TGTGCCAGCAGTGTGGAGGGAGAAGGATACAATGAGCAGTTCTTC.

Only one count was recorded for this clone. CDR3 residues: CASSLDRVGEKLFF. DNA for the CDR3: TGTGCCAGCAGCTTAGACAGGGTTGGTGAAAAACTGTTTTTT. The chain is built from TRBV11-2 and TRBJ1-4; D is possibly TRBD1 (5 bases). The CDR3 length is 14 residues. In germline, CDR1 is SGHAT, CDR2 FQNNGV. V lost 0 bases and J 7 bases, leaving 9 bases between the germline ends.

This clone was recorded a few times. The genes are TRBV12-5 and TRBJ1-1, with 8 bases lining up with TRBD1. Germline V gives CDR1 LGHNT, CDR2 FRNRAP. The CDR3 contains 15 residues. Germline trimming cut 5 bases from V and 5 bases from J; bases unmatched to any gene: 10. The CDR3: CASGRSGGWGTEAFF. In DNA, the CDR3 is TGTGCTAGTGGTAGATCAGGGGGCTGGGGAACTGAAGCTTTCTTT.

This chain connects TRBV19 to TRBJ2-2; the D gene is possibly TRBD2 (5 bases). Germline-derived CDR1 and CDR2 are LNHDA and SQIVND (reference sequence). This CDR3 has 15 residues. The V end lost 4 bases, the J end lost 1 base, and 10 bases lay between the germline ends. In DNA, the CDR3 is TGTGCCAGTAGTAAGAGGGATGGGAACACCGGGGAGCTGTTTTTT. Translated, it gives CASSKRDGNTGELFF.

This rearrangement joins TRBV5-1 to TRBJ1-1; TRBD1 matches at 9 bases. Germline V gene lookup returns CDR1 SGHRS and CDR2 YFSETQ. This CDR3 has 17 amino acids. The V segment lost 4 bases and the J segment 2 bases; nucleotides outside the gene matches: 12. The CDR3 DNA reads TGCGCCAGCAGCGATTACAGGGGGCCAGGTGGAAACACTGAAGCTTTCTTT. Translating it yields CASSDYRGPGGNTEAFF. Filled out from reference TRBV5-1 and TRBJ1-1, the complete variable domain reads KAGVTQTPRYLIKTRGQQVTLSCSPISGHRSVSWYQQTPGQGLQFLFEYFSETQRNKGNFPGRFSGRQFSNSRSEMNVSTLELGDSALYLCASSDYRGPGGNTEAFFGQGTRLTVV.

V usage is TRBV6-5 and J usage is TRBJ2-7; 9 nucleotides align to TRBD1. J gave up 3 bases and V 4 bases, and 4 bases lay outside the gene matches. CDR3 length: 14 residues. Germline V lookup: CDR1 MNHEY, CDR2 SVGAGI. CDR3: CASSFDRGNYEQYF. The CDR3 bases are TGTGCCAGCAGTTTCGACAGGGGGAACTACGAGCAGTACTTC.